These T cell receptor beta chains were read from a single sample in a study of cytomegalovirus exposure and HLA in healthy donors. Using immunoSEQ multiplex PCR, the repertoire was profiled, and TCRdb retains in-frame clones only, with some absent. The sample carries 74,000 or so clones, approximately 71% recorded once. The sequencing sample was made of PBMCs. These receptor sequences come from a woman between 35 and 50 years old in good health and CMV-seronegative. Each CDR3 is given with its conserved first and last residue. D genes are given only for firm matches. Rows give clone size only sometimes, using once, few, many, or a class for an expanded clone.

>TRBV6-6|-|TRBJ2-1|TRBD2
TGTGCCAGCAGTTACCTAAGCGGGGGGGCCTCTAGTGAGCAGTTCTTC
CASSYLSGGASSEQFF
>TRBV14|-|TRBJ2-1|-
TGTGCCAGCAGCCAAGATTTGGGGCGGGAGCAGTTCTTC
CASSQDLGREQFF
>TRBV30|-|TRBJ1-1|-
TGTGCCTGGAGCTTAAACTACCGGGAAGCTTTCTTT
CAWSLNYREAFF
>TRBV30|-|TRBJ2-3|-
TGTGCCTGGATGCAGGGTTTGTCAGATACGCAGTATTTT
CAWMQGLSDTQYF
>TRBV30|-|TRBJ2-1|-
TGTGCCTGGAGTGATGGTGGGCTCTACAATGAGCAGTTCTTC
CAWSDGGLYNEQFF
>TRBV19|once|TRBJ1-2|TRBD1
TGTGCCAGTAGTATAGATTACGGGACAGGGGATGGCTACACCTTC
CASSIDYGTGDGYTF
>TRBV6-5|-|TRBJ1-3|-
TGTGCCAGCCGGGGATCTGGAAACACCATATATTTT
CASRGSGNTIYF
>TRBV27|-|TRBJ2-3|-
TGTGCCAGCAGTCCACGGACATCGGAAGACACAGATACGCAGTATTTT
CASSPRTSEDTDTQYF
>TRBV5-6|-|TRBJ2-6|-
TGTGCCAGCAGCCTCAGCTCTGGGGCCAACGTCCTGACTTTC
CASSLSSGANVLTF
>TRBV7-3|-|TRBJ2-1|-
TGTGCCAGCAGCTCCACCCCAGGAGGAGAGCAGTTCTTC
CASSSTPGGEQFF
>TRBV6-6|few|TRBJ1-1|-
TGTGCCAGCAGTTATTTAAGGGGCTCTGAAGCTTTCTTT
CASSYLRGSEAFF
>TRBV15|-|TRBJ2-5|TRBD2
TGTGCCACCAGCAGAGATCTAGCGGGGGCCGGGTACCAAGAGACCCAGTACTTC
CATSRDLAGAGYQETQYF
>TRBV27|-|TRBJ2-2|TRBD1
TGTGCCAGCAGTCACAAAATGGACAGGACCGGGGAGCTGTTTTTT
CASSHKMDRTGELFF
>TRBV18|-|TRBJ2-3|-
TGTGCCAGCTCACCAGAGGCTGACCCTAGCACAGATACGCAGTATTTT
CASSPEADPSTDTQYF
>TRBV10-1|-|TRBJ2-7|TRBD1
TGCGCCAGCAGCCCAGCGGGACAGGGCTACGAGCAGTACTTC
CASSPAGQGYEQYF
>TRBV2|-|TRBJ1-2|-
TGTGCCAGCAGTTACAGGGTTGAGTATGGCTACACCTTC
CASSYRVEYGYTF
>TRBV10-3|once|TRBJ2-5|TRBD1
TGTGCCATCAGAAAGCACGGGACAGAACAAGAGACCCAGTACTTC
CAIRKHGTEQETQYF
>TRBV29-1|-|TRBJ1-1|-
TGCAGCGTTGGAGCCGGGACTGAAGCTTTCTTT
CSVGAGTEAFF
>TRBV27|-|TRBJ1-1|-
TGTGCCAGCAGTTGGCGGCAAACAAACACTGAAGCTTTCTTT
CASSWRQTNTEAFF
>TRBV5-4|-|TRBJ2-2|TRBD2
TGTGCCAGCAGCCTGGCCGGGCGGGGGGTGAACACCGGGGAGCTGTTTTTT
CASSLAGRGVNTGELFF
>TRBV7-2|-|TRBJ2-5|TRBD2
TGTGCCAGCAGCTTAGACGGGAGGGCCGGAGAGACCCAGTACTTC
CASSLDGRAGETQYF
>TRBV28|-|TRBJ2-7|TRBD1
TGTGCCAGCAGGGAACCGACAGGGACCTACGAGCAGTACTTC
CASREPTGTYEQYF
>TRBV14|-|TRBJ2-1|TRBD2
TGTGCCAGCAGCTCCCGACTAGCGGCTCGCTCCTACAATGAGCAGTTCTTC
CASSSRLAARSYNEQFF
>TRBV16|-|TRBJ2-1|-
TGTGCCAGCAGCCAGGGCAGGGACAATGAGCAGTTCTTC
CASSQGRDNEQFF
>TRBV27|once|TRBJ2-6|-
TGTGCCAGCCAGCAGTCCCAATGGGGGGATTCCTCTGGGGCCAACGTCCTGACTTTC
CASQQSQWGDSSGANVLTF
>TRBV12-5|-|TRBJ1-5|TRBD1
TGTGCTAGTGGTTTGGACCGGGACAGGTATCATCAGCCCCAGCATTTT
CASGLDRDRYHQPQHF
>TRBV5-1|-|TRBJ2-7|-
TGCGCCAGCAGCGCTGGACTGGGCTATCTCAACTACGAGCAGTACTTC
CASSAGLGYLNYEQYF
>TRBV10-2|-|TRBJ2-7|TRBD1
TGCGCCAGCAGTGGTCCGGACAGGGGGCGGGAGGACGAGCAGTACTTC
CASSGPDRGREDEQYF
>TRBV5-1|-|TRBJ2-7|-
TGCGCCAGCAGCTTGGAGGGCGCGGGGGAGCAGTACTTC
CASSLEGAGEQYF
>TRBV2|-|TRBJ1-6|TRBD1
TGTGCCAGCAGAGTTGGGACAGCCCATTCACCCCTCCACTTT
CASRVGTAHSPLHF
>TRBV7-3|few|TRBJ2-3|-
TGTGCCAGCAGCCCAATCCCCTTGCGGGGTCCTGGCACAGATACGCAGTATTTT
CASSPIPLRGPGTDTQYF
>TRBV13|once|TRBJ2-5|-
TGTGCCAGCGGTGTCGAGGGCACGTCCCAGTACTTC
CASGVEGTSQYF
>TRBV10-3|-|TRBJ2-7|-
TGTGCCATCAGTGATAGGGGTTCCCTTCTGCACGAGCAGTACTTC
CAISDRGSLLHEQYF
>TRBV25-1|-|TRBJ2-1|-
TGTGCCAGCAGTGAATCCGACACCCACAATGAGCAGTTCTTC
CASSESDTHNEQFF
>TRBV27|-|TRBJ2-7|TRBD2
TGTGCCAGCAGTTTATCCCTGGCTAGCGGGAGACTGCAACCCTACGAGCAGTACTTC
CASSLSLASGRLQPYEQYF
>TRBV11-2|-|TRBJ1-2|TRBD1
TGTGCCAGCAGCTTAGATCATTACAGGGGTGACTATGGCTACACCTTC
CASSLDHYRGDYGYTF
>TRBV7-2|-|TRBJ2-2|TRBD2
TGTGCCAGCAGCTTAAGGGGCGGGAGGAACACCGGGGAGCTGTTTTTT
CASSLRGGRNTGELFF
>TRBV10-3|-|TRBJ1-2|-
TGTGCCATCAGAATGGGCGAGTATGGCTACACCTTC
CAIRMGEYGYTF
>TRBV30|-|TRBJ2-2|-
TGTGCCTGGAGTTCGATCACGCGCGGGGAGCTGTTTTTT
CAWSSITRGELFF
>TRBV15|-|TRBJ1-1|-
TGTGCCACCAGCAGAGAGGGAGGGAGGGAGGACACTGAAGCTTTCTTT
CATSREGGREDTEAFF
>TRBV30|few|TRBJ2-1|TRBD2
TGTGCCTGGAGTGGGGGGACTAGCGGGAGGAGTGAGCAGTTCTTC
CAWSGGTSGRSEQFF
>TRBV28|-|TRBJ2-7|-
TGTGCCAGCCGGGGAGACGAGCAGTACTTC
CASRGDEQYF
>TRBV30|-|TRBJ1-5|-
TGTGCCTGGAGTGTCACTGATCAGCCCCAGCATTTT
CAWSVTDQPQHF
>TRBV21-1|few|TRBJ2-5|-
TGTGCCAGCAGCAAAGGTATGGGACTAGCGGGGACACAAGAGACCCAGTACTTC
CASSKGMGLAGTQETQYF
>TRBV25-1|once|TRBJ1-4|-
TGTGCCAGCAGTCCCCTGGGGGGTCAGGAAAAACTGTTTTTT
CASSPLGGQEKLFF
>TRBV25-1|-|TRBJ1-4|-
TGTGCCAGCAGTGAACGGGAGGCAGGGAGTGAAAAACTGTTTTTT
CASSEREAGSEKLFF
>TRBV15|-|TRBJ2-7|TRBD2
TGTGCCACCAGCAGCAGACGCGGGAGCTCCTACGAGCAGTACTTC
CATSSRRGSSYEQYF
>TRBV25-1|-|TRBJ1-6|-
TGTGCCAGCAGTAAAAGCGAGATAGGGGATAATTCACCCCTCCACTTT
CASSKSEIGDNSPLHF
>TRBV6-1|-|TRBJ1-1|TRBD1
TGTGCCAGCAGTGGCCCCAGGGGGCTGGGCACTGAAGCTTTCTTT
CASSGPRGLGTEAFF
>TRBV6-4|few|TRBJ2-3|TRBD2
TGTGCCAGCAGTGATCAAGCGGGGGGGATGGATACGCAGTATTTT
CASSDQAGGMDTQYF